A single sample is the source of the 11 T cell receptor beta chains below, sequenced in a study of blood T cell repertoires in COVID-19. Produced via immunoSEQ multiplex PCR; TCRdb's table is partial and in-frame only. Found here are about 270,000 clones, less than 95% of them singletons; the top ten hold about 3%. The source material was PBMCs or T cells enriched from blood (not recorded which). These TCRs come from a man aged 40-50 years who had been exposed to COVID-19.

This rearrangement joins TRBV7-8 to TRBJ1-2, with D possibly being TRBD1 (5 bases). This CDR3 has 13 residues. V lost 5 bases to trimming and J lost 3 bases, with 10 bases between them. Germline V gene sequence: CDR1 SGHVS, CDR2 FQNEAQ. CDR3 bases: TGTGCCAGCAGCCAAGAGACAGACTATGGCTACACCTTC. Translated: CASSQETDYGYTF.

The chain combines TRBV28 with TRBJ1-2, with D perhaps matching TRBD1 (6 bases). CDR1 is MDHEN and CDR2 is SYDVKM in the germline V gene. Between the trimmed V and J ends, which lost 3 bases and 12 bases, there was a span of 11 bases. There are 11 residues in the CDR3. The CDR3 DNA reads TGTGCCAGCAGTTTCACCGGGACACACACCTTC. The encoded protein is CASSFTGTHTF.

The rearrangement links TRBV6-6 to TRBJ2-5; D perhaps matches TRBD2 (5 bases). V gave up 6 bases and J gave up 4 bases, with 9 bases separating them. The CDR3 contains 12 residues. Looked up from germline, CDR1 is MNHNY and CDR2 is SVGAGI (reference sequence). The CDR3 region has the DNA TGTGCCAGCAGCTCGCGGGCAGAGACCCAGTACTTC. Translating gives CASSSRAETQYF.

This sequence joins TRBV4-1 and TRBJ1-1; 7 bases match TRBD1. Unmatched junction bases numbered 13, after V lost 6 bases and J lost 0 bases. The CDR3 runs 17 residues. CDR1 is MGHRA, CDR2 YSYEKL, per germline. The DNA for the CDR3 is TGCGCCAGCAGGGGGCTCGGGACAGTTCCTATGAACACTGAAGCTTTCTTT. Protein: CASRGLGTVPMNTEAFF.

V and J are TRBV7-9 and TRBJ2-5; D might be TRBD1 (5 bases). This CDR3 is 15 amino acids long. V was clipped by 3 bases and J by 2 bases, with 13 bases between them. Germline V gene sequence: CDR1 SEHNR, CDR2 FQNEAQ (reference sequence). The chain's CDR3 is CASSFPTNRQETQYF. DNA for the CDR3: TGTGCCAGCAGCTTTCCCACTAACAGGCAAGAGACCCAGTACTTC.

J is TRBJ2-7 and V is TRBV29-1, with TRBD1 matching 11 bases. The V gene's germline CDR1 is SQVTM and CDR2 ANQGSEA. Unmatched junction bases numbered 5, after V lost 6 bases and J lost 4 bases. The CDR3 has 13 residues. The CDR3, as DNA: TGCAGCGTCGCTGGGACAGGGGGTTACGAGCAGTACTTC. Its translation: CSVAGTGGYEQYF.

V is TRBV30 and J is TRBJ1-1; D gene ambiguous. The V end lost 3 bases, the J end lost 1 base, and 15 bases lay between the germline ends. Germline V gene lookup returns CDR1 GTSNPN and CDR2 SVGIG (reference sequence). The CDR3 spans 15 residues. CDR3 sequence: CAWSASGLGNTEAFF. The DNA for the CDR3 is TGTGCCTGGAGCGCGAGTGGGCTGGGGAACACTGAAGCTTTCTTT.

The chain carries TRBV9 and TRBJ2-1; TRBD2 agrees at 16 bases. CDR1 is SGDLS and CDR2 is YYNGEE in the germline V gene. After removal of 0 bases from V and 10 bases from J, the junction contained 4 bases not matched to a gene. The CDR3 runs to 16 residues. CDR3 residues: CASSVGSGLAGGEQFF. CDR3 sequence (DNA): TGTGCCAGCAGCGTAGGCTCGGGACTAGCGGGGGGGGAGCAGTTCTTC.

The chain carries TRBV29-1 and TRBJ1-1; TRBD1 is a possible D gene (5 bases). This CDR3 region has 13 residues. CDR1 and CDR2 (germline): SQVTM, ANQGSEA. The V gene lost 3 bases and the J gene lost 3 bases, with 11 bases spanning the gap. The CDR3 nucleotides read TGCAGCGTTGACTATACAGGAGACACTGAAGCTTTCTTT. This translates into CSVDYTGDTEAFF.

The V call is TRBV28, the J call TRBJ2-3; D is unresolved. The CDR3 contains 15 residues. V was shortened by 2 bases and J by 5 bases, with 14 bases between the two germline ends. Germline assignment: CDR1 MDHEN and CDR2 SYDVKM. The DNA of the CDR3 is TGTGCCAGCAGTTTAGAATACCTAGAAGGAGATACGCAGTATTTT. This encodes CASSLEYLEGDTQYF.

The V call is TRBV5-4, the J call TRBJ2-2; D is perhaps TRBD1 (5 bases). Trimming pared 4 bases from V and 4 bases from J, leaving 11 bases between. Germline values: CDR1 SGHNT, CDR2 YYREEE (reference sequence). CDR3 size: 14 residues. CDR3 region: CASSPRVSTGELFF. CDR3 sequence (DNA): TGTGCCAGCAGCCCCAGGGTTTCCACCGGGGAGCTGTTTTTT.